The 2 T cell receptor beta chains in this list originate from one sample, sequenced in a study of shared clonotypes between healthy human individuals. TCRdb's copy holds only in-frame clones and misses some; the assay was immunoSEQ multiplex PCR. Among millions of clones listed, about 95% were seen once. Positive CCR7 selection of CD45RO-negative cells yielded the naive CD8 cells, and terminally differentiated effector memory CD45RA+ cells were excluded. The sample taken for sequencing was naive CD8+ T cells sorted from blood. These receptors all stem from a man aged 18 to 30 in good health.

The V call is TRBV7-9, the J call TRBJ2-7; possibly TRBD1 or TRBD2 for D (6 bases each). This CDR3 is 15 amino acids long. With 1 base removed from V and 5 bases from J, the gap between germline ends came to 15 bases. Germline CDR1 SEHNR, CDR2 FQNEAQ (reference sequence). CDR3 in DNA: TGTGCCAGCAGCTTAGGAACAGGGTGGGGGGACGAGCAGTACTTC. Protein sequence: CASSLGTGWGDEQYF.

The CDR3 DNA reads TGTGCCAGCAGCTTAGCGGCGGGACAGGGACTCCCCTACGAGCAGTACTTC. Protein sequence: CASSLAAGQGLPYEQYF. The gene calls are TRBV7-9 and TRBJ2-7; 9 nucleotides match TRBD1. CDR1 and CDR2 from the germline V gene are SEHNR and FQNEAQ (reference sequence). The V and J ends lost 0 bases and 2 bases, in that order; junction bases with no gene match: 8. This CDR3 has 17 amino acids.